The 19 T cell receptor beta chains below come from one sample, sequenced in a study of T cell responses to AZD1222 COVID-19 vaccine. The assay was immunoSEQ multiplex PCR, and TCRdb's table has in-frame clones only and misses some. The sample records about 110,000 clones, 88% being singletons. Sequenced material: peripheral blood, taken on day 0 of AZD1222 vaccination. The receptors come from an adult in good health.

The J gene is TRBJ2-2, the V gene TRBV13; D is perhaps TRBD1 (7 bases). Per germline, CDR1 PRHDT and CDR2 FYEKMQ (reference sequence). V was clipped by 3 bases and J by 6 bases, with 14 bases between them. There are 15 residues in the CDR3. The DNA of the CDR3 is TGTGCCAGCAGCTTCGTTGGCAGGGGGGCCGGGGAGCTGTTTTTT. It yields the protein CASSFVGRGAGELFF.

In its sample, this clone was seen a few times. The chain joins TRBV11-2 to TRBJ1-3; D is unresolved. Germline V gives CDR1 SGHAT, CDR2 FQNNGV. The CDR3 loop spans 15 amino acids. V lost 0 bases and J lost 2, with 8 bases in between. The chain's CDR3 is CASSLDITTGNTIYF. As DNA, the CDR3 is TGTGCCAGCAGCTTAGATATTACAACTGGAAACACCATATATTTT. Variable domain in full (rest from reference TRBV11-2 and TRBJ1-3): EAGVAQSPRYKIIEKRQSVAFWCNPISGHATLYWYQQILGQGPKLLIQFQNNGVVDDSQLPKDRFSAERLKGVDSTLKIQPAKLEDSAVYLCASSLDITTGNTIYFGEGSWLTVV.

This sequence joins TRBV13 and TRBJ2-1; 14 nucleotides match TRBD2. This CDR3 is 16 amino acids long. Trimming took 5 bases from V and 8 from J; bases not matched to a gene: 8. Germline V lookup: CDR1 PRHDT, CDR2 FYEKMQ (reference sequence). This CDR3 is CASSPRTSGRLHEQFF. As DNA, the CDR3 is TGTGCCAGCAGCCCCCGGACTAGCGGGAGGTTACATGAGCAGTTCTTC.

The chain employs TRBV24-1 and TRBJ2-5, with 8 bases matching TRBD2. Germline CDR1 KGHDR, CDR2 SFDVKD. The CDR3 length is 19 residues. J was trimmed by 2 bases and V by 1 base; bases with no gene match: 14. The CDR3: CATSDFPEGAGVTQETQYF. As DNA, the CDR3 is TGTGCCACCAGTGATTTCCCCGAGGGAGCGGGGGTAACACAAGAGACCCAGTACTTC.

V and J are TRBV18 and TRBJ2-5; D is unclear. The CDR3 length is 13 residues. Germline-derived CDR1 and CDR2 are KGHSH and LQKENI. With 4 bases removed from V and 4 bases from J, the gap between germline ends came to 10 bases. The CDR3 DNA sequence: TGTGCCAGCTCACAACGAAGGGTAGAGACCCAGTACTTC. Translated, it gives CASSQRRVETQYF. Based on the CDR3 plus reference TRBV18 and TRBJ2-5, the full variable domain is NAGVMQNPRHLVRRRGQEARLRCSPMKGHSHVYWYRQLPEEGLKFMVYLQKENIIDESGMPKERFSAEFPKEGPSILRIQQVVRGDSAAYFCASSQRRVETQYFGPGTRLLVL.

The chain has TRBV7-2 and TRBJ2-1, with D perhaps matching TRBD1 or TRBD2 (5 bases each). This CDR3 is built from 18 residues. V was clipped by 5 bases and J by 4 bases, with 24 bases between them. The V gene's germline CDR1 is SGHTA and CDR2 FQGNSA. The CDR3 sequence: CASSKGRRDRSVYNEQFF. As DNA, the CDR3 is TGTGCCAGCAGCAAAGGTCGCAGGGACCGTTCTGTTTACAATGAGCAGTTCTTC. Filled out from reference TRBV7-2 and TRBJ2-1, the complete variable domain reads GAGVSQSPSNKVTEKGKDVELRCDPISGHTALYWYRQSLGQGLEFLIYFQGNSAPDKSGLPSDRFSAERTGGSVSTLTIQRTQQEDSAVYLCASSKGRRDRSVYNEQFFGPGTRLTVL.

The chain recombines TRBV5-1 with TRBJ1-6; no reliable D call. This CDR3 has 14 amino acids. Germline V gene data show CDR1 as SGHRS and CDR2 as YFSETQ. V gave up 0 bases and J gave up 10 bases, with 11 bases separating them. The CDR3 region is CASSLADLVSPLHF. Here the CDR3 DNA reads TGCGCCAGCAGCTTGGCCGATCTAGTCTCACCCCTCCACTTT.

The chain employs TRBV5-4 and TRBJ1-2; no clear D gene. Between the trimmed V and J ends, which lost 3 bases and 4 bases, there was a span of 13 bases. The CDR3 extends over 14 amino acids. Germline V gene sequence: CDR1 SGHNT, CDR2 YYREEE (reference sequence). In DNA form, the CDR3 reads TGTGCCAGCAGCTCAAACAACGTGGGCTATGGCTACACCTTC. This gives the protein CASSSNNVGYGYTF.

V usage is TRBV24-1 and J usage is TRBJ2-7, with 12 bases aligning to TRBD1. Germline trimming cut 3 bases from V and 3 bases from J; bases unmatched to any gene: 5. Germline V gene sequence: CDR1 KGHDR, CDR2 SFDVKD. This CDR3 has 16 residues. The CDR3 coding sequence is TGTGCCACCAGTGATGGGGGACAGGGGGCAGGCTACGAGCAGTACTTC. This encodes CATSDGGQGAGYEQYF.

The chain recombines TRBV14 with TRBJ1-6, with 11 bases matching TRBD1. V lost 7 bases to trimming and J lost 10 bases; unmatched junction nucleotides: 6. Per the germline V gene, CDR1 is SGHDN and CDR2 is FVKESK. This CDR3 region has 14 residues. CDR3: CASKDRGLESPLHF. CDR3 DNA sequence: TGTGCCAGCAAGGACAGGGGGCTTGAATCACCCCTCCACTTT.

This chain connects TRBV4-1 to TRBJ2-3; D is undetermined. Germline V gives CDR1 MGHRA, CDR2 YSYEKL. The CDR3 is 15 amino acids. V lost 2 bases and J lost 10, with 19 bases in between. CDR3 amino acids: CASSQLASLATAQYF. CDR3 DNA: TGCGCCAGCAGCCAACTGGCATCCCTGGCCACGGCGCAGTATTTT.

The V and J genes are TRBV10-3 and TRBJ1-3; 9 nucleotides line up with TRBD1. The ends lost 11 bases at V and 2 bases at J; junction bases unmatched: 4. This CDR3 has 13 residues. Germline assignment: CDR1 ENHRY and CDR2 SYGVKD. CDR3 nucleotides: TGTGCCGCAAGGACAGGGGCTGGAAACACCATATATTTT. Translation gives CAARTGAGNTIYF.

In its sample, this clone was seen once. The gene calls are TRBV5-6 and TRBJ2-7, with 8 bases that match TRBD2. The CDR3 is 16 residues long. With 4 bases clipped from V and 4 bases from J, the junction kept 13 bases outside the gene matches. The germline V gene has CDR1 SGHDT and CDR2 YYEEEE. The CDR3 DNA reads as TGTGCCAGCAGCCCCCGGGGGGGGACCTCCATATACGAGCAGTACTTC. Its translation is CASSPRGGTSIYEQYF. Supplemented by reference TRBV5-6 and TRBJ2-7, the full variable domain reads DAGVTQSPTHLIKTRGQQVTLRCSPKSGHDTVSWYQQALGQGPQFIFQYYEEEERQRGNFPDRFSGHQFPNYSSELNVNALLLGDSALYLCASSPRGGTSIYEQYFGPGTRLTVT.

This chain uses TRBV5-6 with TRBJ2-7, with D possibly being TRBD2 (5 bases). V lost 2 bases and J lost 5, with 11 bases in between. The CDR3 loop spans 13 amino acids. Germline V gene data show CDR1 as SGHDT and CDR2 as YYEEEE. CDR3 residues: CASSLTGIHEQYF. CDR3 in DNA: TGTGCCAGCAGCTTAACCGGGATCCACGAGCAGTACTTC.

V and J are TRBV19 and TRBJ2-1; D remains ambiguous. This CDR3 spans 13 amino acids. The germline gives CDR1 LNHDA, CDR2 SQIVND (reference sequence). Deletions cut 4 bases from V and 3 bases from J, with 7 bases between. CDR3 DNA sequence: TGTGCCAGTAGTAGCACAGTCTACAATGAGCAGTTCTTC. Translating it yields CASSSTVYNEQFF. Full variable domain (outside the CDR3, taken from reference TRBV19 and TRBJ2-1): DGGITQSPKYLFRKEGQNVTLSCEQNLNHDAMYWYRQDPGQGLRLIYYSQIVNDFQKGDIAEGYSVSREKKESFPLTVTSAQKNPTAFYLCASSSTVYNEQFFGPGTRLTVL.

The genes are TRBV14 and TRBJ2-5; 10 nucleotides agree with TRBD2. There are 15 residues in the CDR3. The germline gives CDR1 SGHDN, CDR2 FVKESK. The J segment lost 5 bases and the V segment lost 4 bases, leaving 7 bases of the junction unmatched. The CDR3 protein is CASSLGLAAWETQYF. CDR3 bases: TGTGCCAGCAGCCTTGGACTAGCGGCTTGGGAGACCCAGTACTTC. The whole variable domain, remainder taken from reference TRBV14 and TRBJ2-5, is EAGVTQFPSHSVIEKGQTVTLRCDPISGHDNLYWYRRVMGKEIKFLLHFVKESKQDESGMPNNRFLAERTGGTYSTLKVQPAELEDSGVYFCASSLGLAAWETQYFGPGTRLLVL.

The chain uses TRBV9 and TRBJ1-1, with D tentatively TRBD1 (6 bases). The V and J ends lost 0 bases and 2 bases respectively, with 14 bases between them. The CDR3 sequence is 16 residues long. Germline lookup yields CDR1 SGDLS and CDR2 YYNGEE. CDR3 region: CASSVAGARGNTEAFF. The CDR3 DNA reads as TGTGCCAGCAGCGTAGCAGGGGCGCGAGGTAACACTGAAGCTTTCTTT.

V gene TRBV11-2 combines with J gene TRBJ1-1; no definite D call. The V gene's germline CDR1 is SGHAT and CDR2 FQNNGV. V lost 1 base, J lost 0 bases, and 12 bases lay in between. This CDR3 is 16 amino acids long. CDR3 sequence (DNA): TGTGCCAGCAGCTTAGGCGAGCCGGAGTTGAACACTGAAGCTTTCTTT. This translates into CASSLGEPELNTEAFF.

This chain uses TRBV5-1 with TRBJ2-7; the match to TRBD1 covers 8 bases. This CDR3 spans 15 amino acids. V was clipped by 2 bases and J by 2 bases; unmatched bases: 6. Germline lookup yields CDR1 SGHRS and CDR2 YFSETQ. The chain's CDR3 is CASSLDRTGPYEQYF. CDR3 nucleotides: TGCGCCAGCAGCTTAGATAGGACAGGGCCCTACGAGCAGTACTTC. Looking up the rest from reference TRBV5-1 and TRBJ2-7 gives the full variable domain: KAGVTQTPRYLIKTRGQQVTLSCSPISGHRSVSWYQQTPGQGLQFLFEYFSETQRNKGNFPGRFSGRQFSNSRSEMNVSTLELGDSALYLCASSLDRTGPYEQYFGPGTRLTVT.